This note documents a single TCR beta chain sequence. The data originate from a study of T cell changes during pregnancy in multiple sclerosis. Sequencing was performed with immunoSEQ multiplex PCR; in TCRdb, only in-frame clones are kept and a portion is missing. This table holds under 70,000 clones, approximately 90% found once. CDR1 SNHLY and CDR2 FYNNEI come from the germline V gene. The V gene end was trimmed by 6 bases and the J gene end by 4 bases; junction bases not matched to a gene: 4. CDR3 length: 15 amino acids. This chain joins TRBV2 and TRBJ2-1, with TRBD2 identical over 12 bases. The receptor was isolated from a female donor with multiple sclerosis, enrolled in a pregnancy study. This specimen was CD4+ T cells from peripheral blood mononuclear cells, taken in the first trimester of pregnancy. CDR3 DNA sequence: TGTGCCAGCAGAAGGACTAGCGGGGTTTACAATGAGCAGTTCTTC. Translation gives CASRRTSGVYNEQFF.